The 9 T cell receptor beta chains below all came from one sample that was sequenced in a study of CD8+ T cells in alopecia areata. Sequencing used cDNA as its template, made by extracting RNA and reverse transcribing it. Assay used: immunoSEQ multiplex PCR; TCRdb lists only in-frame clones, some missing. The sample carries some 200,000 clones, around 60% recorded once. Described treatment: oral pan-JAK inhibitor, 5-10 mg twice daily. The specimen was CD4+ T cells sorted from blood, collected at week 4, from a patient treated with tofacitinib. These receptors were collected from a human donor with alopecia areata.

This clone turned up a few times. The chain carries TRBV28 and TRBJ2-1; TRBD2 agrees at 7 bases. CDR3 length: 14 amino acids. Germline trimming cut 4 bases from V and 6 bases from J; bases unmatched to any gene: 6. Germline V CDR1 and CDR2: MDHEN, SYDVKM. The CDR3, as DNA: TGTGCCAGCAGTTCCCCGGGACTACCCAATGAGCAGTTCTTC. The encoded protein is CASSSPGLPNEQFF.

The gene calls are TRBV27 and TRBJ1-2, with D unresolved. Germline CDR1 reads MNHEY; CDR2 reads SMNVEV (reference sequence). CDR3 length: 10 residues. The CDR3 DNA is TGTGCTAGTCCCAACTATGGCTACACCTTC. It codes for CASPNYGYTF.

The chain links TRBV6-5 to TRBJ1-2; D gene unclear. CDR1 and CDR2 from the germline V gene are MNHEY and SVGAGI. The CDR3 spans 12 residues. The ends were cut back, 5 bases at V and 3 bases at J, with 7 bases in the middle. CDR3 protein: CASSPSYYGYTF. CDR3 coding DNA: TGTGCCAGCAGTCCTTCTTACTATGGCTACACCTTC.

V and J are TRBV30 and TRBJ1-4; 10 bases agree with TRBD1. The CDR3 runs to 14 residues. V shed 2 bases, J shed 7 bases, and the junction held 4 bases outside the gene matches. Germline V lookup: CDR1 GTSNPN, CDR2 SVGIG (reference sequence). The CDR3 reads CAWSWDRGTEKLFF. CDR3 nucleotide sequence: TGTGCCTGGAGTTGGGACAGGGGTACTGAAAAACTGTTTTTT.

This clone was picked up a small number of times. The CDR3 coding sequence is TGTGCCAGCACTTACCGGGGTAACGAGCAGTACTTC. It is translated as CASTYRGNEQYF. V gene TRBV28 combines with J gene TRBJ2-7, with D maybe TRBD2 (5 bases). Per germline, CDR1 MDHEN and CDR2 SYDVKM. This CDR3 region has 12 residues. Trimming stripped 7 bases from V and 5 bases from J, with 12 bases between.

The chain is built from TRBV30 and TRBJ2-2, with 8 bases lining up with TRBD1. The CDR3 contains 15 residues. Germline CDR1 reads GTSNPN; CDR2 reads SVGIG (reference sequence). The junction had 8 bases not matched to a gene; V was cut back by 3 bases and J by 5 bases. The chain's CDR3 is CAWRWLTGETGELFF. DNA of the CDR3: TGTGCCTGGAGATGGTTGACAGGGGAAACCGGGGAGCTGTTTTTT.

The chain joins TRBV30 to TRBJ1-5, with a possible D match to TRBD1 (5 bases). The V gene's germline CDR1 is GTSNPN and CDR2 SVGIG (reference sequence). The ends were cut back, 5 bases at V and 3 bases at J, with 17 bases in the middle. The CDR3 is 15 amino acids. For the CDR3, the DNA is TGTGCCTGGGCATGGGGGGGACCGAACAATCAGCCCCAGCATTTT. Its protein product is CAWAWGGPNNQPQHF.

In this sample, this clone is medium-sized. The CDR3 region is CASSGDSGGEGNQPQHF. In DNA, the CDR3 is TGTGCCAGCAGTGGGGACTCAGGGGGCGAGGGCAATCAGCCCCAGCATTTT. This rearrangement joins TRBV28 to TRBJ1-5, with 8 bases identical to TRBD1. Germline trimming cut 5 bases from V and 2 bases from J; bases unmatched to any gene: 11. This CDR3 has 17 amino acids. The germline gives CDR1 MDHEN, CDR2 SYDVKM.

This chain uses TRBV7-2 with TRBJ2-4; weak D call: TRBD2 (6 bases). CDR3 length equals 16 residues. Germline lookup yields CDR1 SGHTA and CDR2 FQGNSA. Between the trimmed V and J ends, which lost 4 bases and 6 bases, there was a span of 19 bases. CDR3 in DNA: TGTGCCAGCAGCTCCCCAAGCGGGTCCGGGGGAAACATTCAGTACTTC. This gives the protein CASSSPSGSGGNIQYF.